Each of the 29 T cell receptor beta chains below was sequenced from the same sample in a study of molecular identifiers for immune sequencing clone quantification. MiXCR, run by TCRdb on the PCR reads, gives a single entry per CDR3 protein. The sample carries some 650,000 distinct CDR3 sequences, about 20% recorded once. What was sequenced was naive CD8+ T cells from blood, with Jurkat cell RNA spiked in. The subset was: FACS-sorted CD8+CD4-CCR7+CD45RA+ naive T cells. These receptors were taken from a human donor in good health. Some libraries in this study had Jurkat cell RNA spiked in.

Worth noting for this clonotype: A much larger clone differs from this one at a single base, so this may be a read error. The chain carries TRBV20-1 and TRBJ2-7; a weak D match, TRBD1 (6 bases). The CDR3 is 13 residues long. Germline V CDR1 and CDR2: DFQATT, SNEGSKA (reference sequence). CDR3 region: CSARTEISYERYF. DNA for the CDR3: TGCAGTGCTCGGACAGAGATCTCCTACGAGCGGTACTTC.

For this clonotype: With a much larger clone just one base away, this may be a read error. The J gene is TRBJ2-7, the V gene TRBV30; D might be TRBD1 or TRBD2, each matching 5 bases. Trimming shortened V by 4 bases and J by 0 bases, and 13 bases separated the two germline ends. The CDR3 length is 14 residues. Germline V gives CDR1 GTSNPN, CDR2 SVGIG (reference sequence). Written as DNA, the CDR3 is TGTGCCTGGACCGGGACGCCGACCTCCTACGAGCAGTACTTC. Protein: CAWTGTPTSYEQYF.

This clonotype has at least ten counts. This sequence joins TRBV4-1 and TRBJ1-6; TRBD1 matches 9 bases. Germline assignment: CDR1 MGHRA and CDR2 YSYEKL. After removal of 0 bases from V and 7 bases from J, the junction contained 7 bases not matched to a gene. The CDR3 sequence is 17 residues long. The CDR3 DNA is TGCGCCAGCAGCCAAGATTATGGGACAGGGTCCAATTCACCCCTCCACTTT. This sequence encodes CASSQDYGTGSNSPLHF.

This rearrangement joins TRBV10-3 to TRBJ2-7; 8 nucleotides agree with TRBD2. The V gene end was trimmed by 6 bases and the J gene end by 3 bases; junction bases not matched to a gene: 16. This CDR3 is 17 amino acids long. Germline V lookup: CDR1 ENHRY, CDR2 SYGVKD. The CDR3 protein is CAISPSGGGTKIYEQYF. CDR3 nucleotide sequence: TGTGCCATCAGCCCCTCGGGAGGGGGGACGAAGATCTACGAGCAGTACTTC.

CDR3 in amino acids: CSARTLGLEQYF. CDR3 sequence (DNA): TGCAGTGCTAGGACCCTGGGGCTTGAGCAGTACTTC. This chain connects TRBV20-1 to TRBJ2-7; a weak D match, TRBD1 (5 bases). The V gene lost 3 bases and the J gene lost 7 bases, with 13 bases spanning the gap. CDR1 DFQATT and CDR2 SNEGSKA come from the germline V gene (reference sequence). This CDR3 contains 12 residues.

This clonotype was counted ten times or more. The V call is TRBV9, the J call TRBJ2-2, with 7 positions matching TRBD1. Germline V gives CDR1 SGDLS, CDR2 YYNGEE. V lost 4 bases to trimming and J lost 4 bases; unmatched junction nucleotides: 4. The CDR3 is made up of 14 amino acids. The CDR3 is CASSHTGATGELFF. CDR3 coding DNA: TGTGCCAGCAGCCACACAGGGGCCACCGGGGAGCTGTTTTTT. Full variable domain (remainder filled in from reference TRBV9 and TRBJ2-2): DSGVTQTPKHLITATGQRVTLRCSPRSGDLSVYWYQQSLDQGLQFLIQYYNGEERAKGNILERFSAQQFPDLHSELNLSSLELGDSALYFCASSHTGATGELFFGEGSRLTVL.

This clonotype was seen many times. The rearrangement links TRBV2 to TRBJ1-5, with 8 bases fitting TRBD1. The CDR3 is 17 amino acids. J lost 2 bases, V lost 4 bases, and 10 bases had no gene match. Germline V gene lookup returns CDR1 SNHLY and CDR2 FYNNEI. This chain's CDR3 is CASSGAQDRVGNQPQHF. Here the CDR3 DNA reads TGTGCCAGCAGTGGGGCCCAGGACAGGGTTGGCAATCAGCCCCAGCATTTT. Using reference TRBV2 and TRBJ1-5 for the parts outside the CDR3, the full variable domain is EPEVTQTPSHQVTQMGQEVILRCVPISNHLYFYWYRQILGQKVEFLVSFYNNEISEKSEIFDDQFSVERPDGSNFTLKIRSTKLEDSAMYFCASSGAQDRVGNQPQHFGDGTRLSIL.

V and J are TRBV11-3 and TRBJ1-4; 11 nucleotides align to TRBD1. J was trimmed by 1 base and V by 5 bases; bases with no gene match: 9. The CDR3 has 18 residues. The germline gives CDR1 SGHNT, CDR2 YENEEA. The CDR3 region has the DNA TGTGCCAGCAGCCCTACCCGTGGGACAGGGGGAACTAATGAAAAACTGTTTTTT. Protein product: CASSPTRGTGGTNEKLFF.

With regard to this clonotype: One base away lies a much larger clone, so this may be a sequencing read error. This chain joins TRBV15 and TRBJ2-6, with D tentatively TRBD1 (5 bases). The CDR3 covers 14 residues. CDR1 LNHNV and CDR2 YYDKDF come from the germline V gene (reference sequence). CDR3 sequence reads: CATADSSGANVLAF. The DNA of the CDR3 is TGTGCCACGGCCGACAGCTCTGGGGCCAACGTCCTGGCTTTC.

This clonotype was recorded only once. With a much larger clone just one base away, this may be a read error. V gene TRBV6-2 or TRBV6-3 combines with J gene TRBJ2-7, with D hard to call. The germline V gene has CDR1 MNHEY and CDR2 SVGEGT. There are 17 residues in the CDR3. V gave up 0 bases and J gave up 7 bases, with 22 bases separating them. The CDR3 here is CASSYSRFADFRREQYF. CDR3 in DNA: TGTGCCAGCAGTTACTCGAGGTTCGCAGACTTTCGTCGGGAGCAGTACTTC.

This clonotype showed up many times. The chain employs TRBV25-1 and TRBJ2-7; D is uncertain. Germline CDR1 is MGHDK and CDR2 is SYGVNS. The CDR3 has 15 residues. Deletions cut 1 base from V and 1 base from J, with 11 bases between. CDR3 residues: CASSEFLGHSYEQYF. In nucleotides, the CDR3 is TGTGCCAGCAGTGAATTTTTAGGGCATTCCTACGAGCAGTACTTC.

The chain employs TRBV12-3 or TRBV12-4 and TRBJ1-4; D gene ambiguous. CDR3 length equals 15 residues. Trimming stripped 3 bases from V and 3 bases from J, with 11 bases between. The CDR3 DNA is TGTGCCAGCAGTTTGTTCGCCGGGTCTAATGAAAAACTGTTTTTT. Translated: CASSLFAGSNEKLFF.

This clonotype was observed many times. The chain has TRBV6-5 and TRBJ2-6; 10 positions match TRBD1. The junction had 11 bases not matched to a gene; V was cut back by 2 bases and J by 4 bases. The CDR3 is 19 amino acids. Germline V gives CDR1 MNHEY, CDR2 SVGAGI. In DNA, the CDR3 is TGTGCCAGCAGTTACGATGGGACAGGGGATGGGTACGGGGCCAACGTCCTGACTTTC. Amino acid sequence: CASSYDGTGDGYGANVLTF.

V usage is TRBV20-1 and J usage is TRBJ2-5; D unresolved. Per germline, CDR1 DFQATT and CDR2 SNEGSKA (reference sequence). Deletions cut 4 bases from V and 0 bases from J, with 12 bases between. The CDR3 extends over 14 amino acids. Here the CDR3 reads CSATDGTYQETQYF. CDR3 in DNA: TGCAGTGCTACGGACGGAACGTACCAAGAGACCCAGTACTTC.

This clonotype was detected ten times or more. The rearrangement joins TRBV20-1 to TRBJ1-1; D uncertain. Per germline, CDR1 DFQATT and CDR2 SNEGSKA (reference sequence). With 0 bases removed from V and 5 bases from J, the gap between germline ends came to 10 bases. The CDR3 runs to 13 residues. CDR3 sequence reads: CSARDQWETEAFF. The CDR3 nucleotides are TGCAGTGCTAGAGATCAGTGGGAGACTGAAGCTTTCTTT.

This clonotype was seen only a few times. This chain connects TRBV12-3 or TRBV12-4 to TRBJ1-5; TRBD1 agrees at 8 bases. V trimming: 4 bases; J trimming: 0 bases; junction bases outside the gene matches: 5. The CDR3 has 16 amino acids. This chain's CDR3 is CASSSTTGGSNQPQHF. The CDR3 nucleotides read TGTGCCAGCAGTTCAACAACAGGGGGTAGCAATCAGCCCCAGCATTTT.

There are a few counts of this clonotype. The chain combines TRBV6-1 with TRBJ2-4, with D perhaps matching TRBD1 (5 bases). The CDR3 length is 14 residues. V gave up 1 base and J gave up 6 bases, with 10 bases separating them. Germline CDR1 reads MNHNS; CDR2 reads SASEGT. CDR3 nucleotide sequence: TGTGCCAGCAGTGAAGTTACAGGTATAAACATTCAGTACTTC. Translating gives CASSEVTGINIQYF.

In its sample, this clonotype was seen many times. The V gene is TRBV6-2 or TRBV6-3, the J gene TRBJ2-3, with D perhaps matching TRBD1 (5 bases). The CDR3 totals 14 residues. The germline gives CDR1 MNHEY, CDR2 SVGEGT. V was pared by 3 bases and J by 2 bases, with 9 bases between. CDR3: CASSYWTITDTQYF. CDR3 DNA: TGTGCCAGCAGTTATTGGACAATCACAGATACGCAGTATTTT.

This clonotype was observed a handful of times. The chain joins TRBV15 to TRBJ2-1, with 8 bases identical to TRBD1. The CDR3 has 16 residues. The trim removed 5 bases at V and 4 bases at J, leaving 10 bases unmatched. The germline V gene encodes CDR1 LNHNV and CDR2 YYDKDF (reference sequence). The CDR3 DNA is TGTGCCACCAGCGTTCTAGGGACAGGTAATTACAATGAGCAGTTCTTC. Translating it yields CATSVLGTGNYNEQFF.

This clonotype was picked up many times. CDR3: CASSYLRQTNTGELFF. As DNA, the CDR3 is TGTGCCAGCAGTTACCTTAGACAGACAAACACCGGGGAGCTGTTTTTT. J is TRBJ2-2 and V is TRBV6-2 or TRBV6-3; possible D gene TRBD1, 5 bases. Germline CDR1 MNHEY, CDR2 SVGEGT. The CDR3 runs to 16 residues. V dropped 2 bases and J dropped 2 bases, with 12 bases sitting between them.

On this clonotype itself: Just one base apart from a much larger clone, this may be a read error. The V call is TRBV30, the J call TRBJ2-2; D not certain. There are 17 residues in the CDR3. Germline CDR1 and CDR2: GTSNPN and SVGIG (reference sequence). Trimming left V 0 bases short and J 1 base short, with 15 bases between. In nucleotides, the CDR3 is TGTGCCTGGAGTGTACATTACGATTACATGAACACCGGGGAGCTGTTTTTT. Its translation: CAWSVHYDYMNTGELFF. The entire variable domain, with the rest obtained from reference TRBV30 and TRBJ2-2, is as follows: SQTIHQWPATLVQPVGSPLSLECTVEGTSNPNLYWYRQAAGRGLQLLFYSVGIGQISSEVPQNLSASRPQDRQFILSSKKLLLSDSGFYLCAWSVHYDYMNTGELFFGEGSRLTVL.

This clonotype was recorded many times. The rearrangement joins TRBV7-8 to TRBJ1-1, with TRBD1 matching 9 bases. CDR3 length equals 19 residues. V lost 0 bases to trimming and J lost 2 bases; unmatched junction nucleotides: 13. From germline, CDR1 is SGHVS and CDR2 FQNEAQ. CDR3 protein: CASSLANPITGGKNTEAFF. CDR3 nucleotide sequence: TGTGCCAGCAGCTTAGCGAATCCCATTACAGGGGGCAAAAACACTGAAGCTTTCTTT.

At least ten counts were recorded for this clonotype. The chain has TRBV11-2 and TRBJ1-2; D is ambiguous. The germline V gene has CDR1 SGHAT and CDR2 FQNNGV. The CDR3 loop spans 13 amino acids. V was clipped by 0 bases and J by 2 bases, with 4 bases between them. The CDR3 reads CASSLDINYGYTF. CDR3 nucleotides: TGTGCCAGCAGCTTAGACATAAACTATGGCTACACCTTC.

Worth noting for this clonotype: A clone one base away is much larger, so this may be a read error. V is TRBV5-3 and J is TRBJ2-3; 9 nucleotides agree with TRBD2. TRBV5-3 is noted as an ORF with a role that remains uncertain. The CDR3 has 17 amino acids. CDR3 residues: CASSLRGGGAATDTQYF. In DNA form, the CDR3 reads TGTGCCAGCAGCTTGCGGGGCGGGGGGGCTGCCACAGATACGCAGTATTTT.

This clonotype was seen a handful of times. The genes are TRBV7-9 and TRBJ2-3; TRBD1 matches at 7 bases. V gave up 0 bases and J gave up 4 bases; unmatched junction bases: 7. In germline, CDR1 is SEHNR, CDR2 FQNEAQ (reference sequence). The CDR3 runs 16 residues. DNA of the CDR3: TGTGCCAGCAGCTTAGCGGGTAGGGGGCTTGCAGATACGCAGTATTTT. It encodes CASSLAGRGLADTQYF. Complete variable domain (other parts from reference TRBV7-9 and TRBJ2-3): DTGVSQNPRHKITKRGQNVTFRCDPISEHNRLYWYRQTLGQGPEFLTYFQNEAQLEKSRLLSDRFSAERPKGSFSTLEIQRTEQGDSAMYLCASSLAGRGLADTQYFGPGTRLTVL.

The sample holds a few counts of this clonotype. The chain combines TRBV9 with TRBJ2-2; tentatively, D is TRBD1 (6 bases). Trimming pared 4 bases from V and 3 bases from J, leaving 10 bases between. The CDR3 is 14 amino acids. CDR1 SGDLS and CDR2 YYNGEE come from the germline V gene. CDR3 sequence (DNA): TGTGCCAGCAGCACATACAGGGACACCGGGGAGCTGTTTTTT. It codes for CASSTYRDTGELFF.

The chain joins TRBV7-9 to TRBJ2-3, with TRBD2 matching over 11 bases. CDR1 is SEHNR and CDR2 is FQNEAQ in the germline V gene (reference sequence). V trimming: 1 base; J trimming: 3 bases; junction bases outside the gene matches: 9. This CDR3 is 18 amino acids long. The CDR3 DNA reads as TGTGCCAGCAGCTTAGTTGCTACTAGCGGGAGTGTAACAGATACGCAGTATTTT. It yields the protein CASSLVATSGSVTDTQYF.

This clonotype was seen at least ten times. The chain recombines TRBV6-5 with TRBJ2-7; D possibly uses TRBD1 or TRBD2 (5 bases each). The V gene lost 4 bases and the J gene lost 3 bases, with 16 bases spanning the gap. CDR1 MNHEY and CDR2 SVGAGI come from the germline V gene. The CDR3 totals 15 residues. CDR3 sequence: CASSSSPTVSYEQYF. CDR3 bases: TGTGCCAGCAGTTCTAGCCCGACAGTGAGCTACGAGCAGTACTTC.

In its sample, this clonotype was seen many times. V gene TRBV28 combines with J gene TRBJ2-3; D is ambiguous. CDR3 length: 13 residues. Germline CDR1 and CDR2: MDHEN and SYDVKM. V was clipped by 9 bases and J by 0 bases, with 10 bases between them. CDR3 loop: CASGSFSTDTQYF. The CDR3 nucleotides read TGTGCCAGTGGAAGTTTTAGCACAGATACGCAGTATTTT.